This TCR beta chain was identified in a study of beta chain features in type 1 diabetes. V lost 2 bases, J lost 0 bases, and 13 bases lay in between. The CDR3 spans 17 residues. In germline, CDR1 is WNHNN, CDR2 SYGVQD (reference sequence). The whole isolated RNA underwent reverse transcription, so sequencing captured expressed TCRB transcripts. Sequenced by immunoSEQ multiplex PCR; TCRdb stores in-frame clones only, minus some. The sample records under 250,000 clones, less than 15% being singletons. The sequence was collected from a woman between 40 and 55 years old in good health. Material: naive CD4+ T cells from blood. The rearrangement joins TRBV10-1 to TRBJ2-2; weak D call: TRBD2 (5 bases). CDR3 residues: CASSESGATANTGELFF. The CDR3 nucleotides are TGCGCCAGCAGTGAGAGCGGAGCAACCGCGAACACCGGGGAGCTGTTTTTT.